This T cell receptor (beta chain) was recorded in a study of blood T cell repertoires in COVID-19. Study in general: The United States, Italy and Spain provided the acute and convalescent COVID-19 samples. T cells, B-cell-depleted T cells, or PBMCs supplied cDNA or gDNA.

Germline assignment: CDR1 SGHTA and CDR2 FQGNSA. V was clipped by 4 bases and J by 2 bases; unmatched bases: 9. The CDR3 totals 17 residues. Authors' methods: Nucleated cell counts were estimated from reference gene primer amplification. Sequenced by immunoSEQ multiplex PCR; TCRdb stores in-frame clones only, minus some. D and trimming were read from the DNA, whereas the V and J calls and clone size are those reported in that table. The sample records 210,000 or so clones, more than 80% being singletons. The V gene is TRBV7-2, the J gene TRBJ2-3, with 10 nucleotides matching TRBD2. This clonotype originated in a woman over 75 with acute or convalescent COVID-19. Material for sequencing was peripheral blood. In DNA form, the CDR3 reads TGTGCCAGCAGCTCCCGAGGGCTAGCGGGAGACACAGATACGCAGTATTTT. Residues: CASSSRGLAGDTDTQYF.